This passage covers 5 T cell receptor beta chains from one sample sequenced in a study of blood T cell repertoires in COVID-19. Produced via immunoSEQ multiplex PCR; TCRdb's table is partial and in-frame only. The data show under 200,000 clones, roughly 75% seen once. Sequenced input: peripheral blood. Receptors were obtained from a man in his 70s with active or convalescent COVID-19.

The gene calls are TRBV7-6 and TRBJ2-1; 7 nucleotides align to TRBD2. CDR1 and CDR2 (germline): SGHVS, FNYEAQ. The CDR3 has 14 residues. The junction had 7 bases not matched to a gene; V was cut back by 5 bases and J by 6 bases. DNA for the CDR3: TGTGCCAGCAGCGAAACCGGGACTATCAATGAGCAGTTCTTC. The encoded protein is CASSETGTINEQFF. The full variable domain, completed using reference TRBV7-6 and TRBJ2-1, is GAGVSQSPRYKVTKRGQDVALRCDPISGHVSLYWYRQALGQGPEFLTYFNYEAQQDKSGLPNDRFSAERPEGSISTLTIQRTEQRDSAMYRCASSETGTINEQFFGPGTRLTVL.

The chain's CDR3 is CASKTSTAGTGELFF. In nucleotides, the CDR3 is TGTGCCAGCAAAACATCAACCGCGGGCACCGGGGAGCTGTTTTTT. The chain employs TRBV27 and TRBJ2-2, with a possible D match to TRBD2 (5 bases). V lost 7 bases, J lost 4 bases, and 16 bases lay in between. Germline lookup yields CDR1 MNHEY and CDR2 SMNVEV (reference sequence). CDR3 length: 15 amino acids.

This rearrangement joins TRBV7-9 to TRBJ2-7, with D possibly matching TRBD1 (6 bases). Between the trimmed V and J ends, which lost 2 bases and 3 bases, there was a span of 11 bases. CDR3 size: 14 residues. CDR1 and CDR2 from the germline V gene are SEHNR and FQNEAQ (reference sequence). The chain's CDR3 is CASSLSDRIYEQYF. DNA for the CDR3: TGTGCCAGCAGCTTATCGGACAGAATCTACGAGCAGTACTTC. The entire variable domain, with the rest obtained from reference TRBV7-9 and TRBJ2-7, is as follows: DTGVSQNPRHKITKRGQNVTFRCDPISEHNRLYWYRQTLGQGPEFLTYFQNEAQLEKSRLLSDRFSAERPKGSFSTLEIQRTEQGDSAMYLCASSLSDRIYEQYFGPGTRLTVT.

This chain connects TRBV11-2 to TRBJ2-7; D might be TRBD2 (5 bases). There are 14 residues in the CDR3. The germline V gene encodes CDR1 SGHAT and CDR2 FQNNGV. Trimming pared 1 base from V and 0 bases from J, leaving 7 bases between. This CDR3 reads CASSLVSGSYEQYF. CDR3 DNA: TGTGCCAGCAGCTTAGTGAGCGGCTCCTACGAGCAGTACTTC.

CDR3 bases: TGTGCCAGCAGCAGGGGGCAGGGAGGAACCGGGGAGCTGTTTTTT. Residues: CASSRGQGGTGELFF. The V call is TRBV11-3, the J call TRBJ2-2; perhaps TRBD1 as D (7 bases). The length of the CDR3 is 15 residues. The V end lost 5 bases, the J end lost 5 bases, and 15 bases lay between the germline ends. Per the germline V gene, CDR1 is SGHNT and CDR2 is YENEEA.